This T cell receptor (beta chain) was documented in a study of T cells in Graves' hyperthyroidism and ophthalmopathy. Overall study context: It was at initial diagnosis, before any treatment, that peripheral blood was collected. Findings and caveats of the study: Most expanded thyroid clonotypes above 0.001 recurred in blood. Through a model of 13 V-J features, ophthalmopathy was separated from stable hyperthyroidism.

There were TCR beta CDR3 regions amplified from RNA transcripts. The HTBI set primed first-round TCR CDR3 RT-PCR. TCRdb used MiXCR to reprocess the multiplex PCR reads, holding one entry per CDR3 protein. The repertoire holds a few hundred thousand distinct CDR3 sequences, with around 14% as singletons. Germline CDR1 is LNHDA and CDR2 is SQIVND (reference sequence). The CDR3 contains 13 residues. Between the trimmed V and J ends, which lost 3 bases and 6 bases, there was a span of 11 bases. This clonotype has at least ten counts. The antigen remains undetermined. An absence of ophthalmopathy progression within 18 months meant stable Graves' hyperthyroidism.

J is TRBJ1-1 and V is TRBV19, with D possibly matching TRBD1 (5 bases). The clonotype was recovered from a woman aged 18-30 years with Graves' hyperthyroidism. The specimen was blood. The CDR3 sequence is CASSMGPDPEAFF. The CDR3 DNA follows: TGTGCCAGTAGTATGGGACCCGATCCTGAAGCTTTCTTT.